The 16 T cell receptor beta chains in this list originate from one sample, sequenced in a study of radiotherapy plus CTLA-4 blockade in lung cancer. TCRdb keeps only in-frame clones here, not all; method: immunoSEQ multiplex PCR. This sample carries tens of thousands of clones, more than 65% of them seen once, and the ten largest clones take approximately 9%. The specimen comprised peripheral blood, sampled from a patient treated with radiotherapy plus ipilimumab. These receptors came from a human donor with non-small cell lung cancer who had stable disease on radiotherapy plus ipilimumab.

In DNA form, the CDR3 reads TGTGCCTCAAAGTTGGGACCCGGACAGGGAAATCAGCCCCAGCATTTT. It codes for CASKLGPGQGNQPQHF. This chain links TRBV19 with TRBJ1-5, with 8 bases that match TRBD1. V dropped 11 bases and J dropped 4; count of bases not matched to a gene: 16. The germline V gene has CDR1 LNHDA and CDR2 SQIVND (reference sequence). The CDR3 runs to 16 residues.

This rearrangement joins TRBV9 to TRBJ1-1; TRBD1 matches 7 bases. CDR1 and CDR2 (germline): SGDLS, YYNGEE. V shed 3 bases, J shed 6 bases, and the junction held 8 bases outside the gene matches. CDR3 size: 14 residues. This CDR3 reads CASSARQGVAEAFF. The CDR3 DNA reads TGTGCCAGCAGCGCACGACAGGGAGTCGCTGAAGCTTTCTTT.

The V and J genes are TRBV29-1 and TRBJ1-1; D is possibly TRBD1 (6 bases). Trimming shortened V by 3 bases and J by 6 bases, and 14 bases separated the two germline ends. Germline-derived CDR1 and CDR2 are SQVTM and ANQGSEA. The CDR3 consists of 13 residues. CDR3 amino acids: CSVEPTGLAEAFF. The CDR3 DNA sequence: TGCAGCGTTGAGCCTACAGGGTTAGCTGAAGCTTTCTTT. Filled out from reference TRBV29-1 and TRBJ1-1, the complete variable domain reads SAVISQKPSRDICQRGTSLTIQCQVDSQVTMMFWYRQQPGQSLTLIATANQGSEATYESGFVIDKFPISRPNLTFSTLTVSNMSPEDSSIYLCSVEPTGLAEAFFGQGTRLTVV.

The chain has TRBV9 and TRBJ2-2; 9 nucleotides line up with TRBD1. CDR3 length: 14 residues. The ends lost 7 bases at V and 7 bases at J; junction bases unmatched: 8. CDR1 and CDR2 (germline): SGDLS, YYNGEE. In DNA, the CDR3 is TGTGCCAGCGGACGACAGGGGGGACACGGGGAGCTGTTTTTT. It is translated as CASGRQGGHGELFF. The variable domain in full, completed from reference TRBV9 and TRBJ2-2, reads DSGVTQTPKHLITATGQRVTLRCSPRSGDLSVYWYQQSLDQGLQFLIQYYNGEERAKGNILERFSAQQFPDLHSELNLSSLELGDSALYFCASGRQGGHGELFFGEGSRLTVL.

The J gene is TRBJ1-1, the V gene TRBV5-1, with 10 bases aligning to TRBD1. V lost 2 bases to trimming and J lost 6 bases; unmatched junction nucleotides: 7. Germline V gene data show CDR1 as SGHRS and CDR2 as YFSETQ. The CDR3 loop spans 15 amino acids. DNA of the CDR3: TGCGCCAGCAGCTTCCGGGACAGGGGATCTTCTGAAGCTTTCTTT. This translates into CASSFRDRGSSEAFF.

This clone was recorded only once. This rearrangement joins TRBV29-1 to TRBJ2-3; the match to TRBD2 covers 10 bases. The CDR3 runs to 14 residues. Germline CDR1 and CDR2: SQVTM and ANQGSEA. V shed 4 bases and J 7 bases; nucleotides not matched to a gene: 8. CDR3 residues: CSVGTSGSSNTQYF. The CDR3 DNA is TGCAGCGTTGGGACTAGCGGCTCTTCAAATACGCAGTATTTT.

J is TRBJ2-5 and V is TRBV18; 10 bases match TRBD1. The J segment lost 5 bases and the V segment lost 0 bases, leaving 9 bases of the junction unmatched. The germline V gene encodes CDR1 KGHSH and CDR2 LQKENI. The CDR3 covers 17 residues. The CDR3 here is CASSPPSGQGIRETQYF. The CDR3 DNA reads as TGTGCCAGCTCACCACCGTCGGGACAGGGGATTAGGGAGACCCAGTACTTC.

The chain uses TRBV7-2 and TRBJ2-7; 8 nucleotides line up with TRBD2. The CDR3 has 15 amino acids. Trimming took 5 bases from V and 4 from J; bases not matched to a gene: 10. Germline-derived CDR1 and CDR2 are SGHTA and FQGNSA. In nucleotides, the CDR3 is TGTGCCAGCAGCCGTCGAACGGGGGGGCTTTACGAGCAGTACTTC. Protein: CASSRRTGGLYEQYF.

CDR3 sequence reads: CASSPTGMNTEAFF. CDR3 DNA sequence: TGCGCCAGCAGCCCCACAGGTATGAACACTGAAGCTTTCTTT. The V gene is TRBV5-1, the J gene TRBJ1-1, with TRBD1 as a possible D gene (5 bases). V gave up 4 bases and J gave up 0 bases, with 10 bases separating them. Germline CDR1 SGHRS, CDR2 YFSETQ. The CDR3 is 14 amino acids. The full variable domain, completed using reference TRBV5-1 and TRBJ1-1, is KAGVTQTPRYLIKTRGQQVTLSCSPISGHRSVSWYQQTPGQGLQFLFEYFSETQRNKGNFPGRFSGRQFSNSRSEMNVSTLELGDSALYLCASSPTGMNTEAFFGQGTRLTVV.

The chain is built from TRBV5-1 and TRBJ2-1; 11 nucleotides align to TRBD2. Losses at the gene ends were 0 bases for V and 7 bases for J; bases not matched to a gene: 3. The CDR3 covers 15 residues. In germline, CDR1 is SGHRS, CDR2 YFSETQ. The CDR3 is CASSLVAGGWNEQFF. CDR3 DNA sequence: TGCGCCAGCAGCTTGGTAGCGGGGGGGTGGAATGAGCAGTTCTTC.

The V and J genes are TRBV28 and TRBJ1-2; 7 positions match TRBD1. Germline trimming cut 4 bases from V and 2 bases from J; bases unmatched to any gene: 7. The CDR3 runs 15 residues. The V gene's germline CDR1 is MDHEN and CDR2 SYDVKM. The CDR3: CASSSITGANYGYTF. The DNA of the CDR3 is TGTGCCAGCAGTTCTATTACAGGGGCGAACTATGGCTACACCTTC.

This clone has a single count. The chain employs TRBV7-3 and TRBJ2-3; the D gene is possibly TRBD2 (5 bases). Trimming cost V 2 bases and J 2 bases, with 8 bases left between them. Germline lookup yields CDR1 SGHTA and CDR2 FQGTGA. The CDR3 is made up of 14 amino acids. CDR3 protein: CASSLAGPTDTQYF. The CDR3 nucleotides read TGTGCCAGCAGCTTAGCGGGCCCCACAGATACGCAGTATTTT. The complete variable domain, with remaining parts taken from reference TRBV7-3 and TRBJ2-3, reads GAGVSQTPSNKVTEKGKYVELRCDPISGHTALYWYRQSLGQGPEFLIYFQGTGAADDSGLPNDRFFAVRPEGSVSTLKIQRTERGDSAVYLCASSLAGPTDTQYFGPGTRLTVL.

V usage is TRBV7-9 and J usage is TRBJ2-7; 9 bases are a match to TRBD1. The CDR3 is 16 residues long. Trimming took 5 bases from V and 2 from J; bases not matched to a gene: 10. Looked up from germline, CDR1 is SEHNR and CDR2 is FQNEAQ (reference sequence). The CDR3 bases are TGTGCCAGCAGCCACATCGCAGGACAGGGGCCCTACGAGCAGTACTTC. Translated: CASSHIAGQGPYEQYF.

This CDR3 reads CASSPGHSPGNTIYF. CDR3 DNA: TGTGCCAGCTCACCCGGACACAGTCCTGGAAACACCATATATTTT. The chain couples TRBV18 to TRBJ1-3, with D perhaps matching TRBD1 (5 bases). V was cut by 3 bases and J by 2 bases, with 11 bases left in between. The CDR3 is 15 residues long. The germline CDR1 and CDR2 sequences are KGHSH and LQKENI.

The chain employs TRBV10-2 and TRBJ1-2, with 11 bases lining up with TRBD1. Germline loops: CDR1 WSHSY, CDR2 SAAADI. With V trimmed by 8 bases and J by 7 bases, 12 bases remained unmatched. CDR3 length equals 15 residues. The CDR3 reads CASAGTGGSYSGYTF. The CDR3 region has the DNA TGCGCCAGCGCCGGGACAGGGGGATCGTATAGTGGCTACACCTTC.

The gene calls are TRBV13 and TRBJ1-2; 8 bases match TRBD1. Germline CDR1 PRHDT, CDR2 FYEKMQ (reference sequence). Unmatched junction bases numbered 11, after V lost 5 bases and J lost 6 bases. CDR3 length equals 15 residues. The CDR3, as DNA: TGTGCCAGCAGCGGCCGGGACAGGACCCCTGATGGCTACACCTTC. This codes for CASSGRDRTPDGYTF.